The 26 T cell receptor beta chains below were found in one sample sequenced in a study of blood T cell repertoires in COVID-19. Generated by immunoSEQ multiplex PCR, the TCRdb table keeps only in-frame clones and is missing some. This table has approximately 60,000 clones, under 95% appearing once. Material: peripheral blood. Receptors were obtained from a man in his 70s with active COVID-19.

The chain couples TRBV7-9 to TRBJ1-6; D is undetermined. Germline CDR1 reads SEHNR; CDR2 reads FQNEAQ (reference sequence). Trimming removed 0 bases at V and 13 bases at J, with 16 bases between. CDR3 length equals 15 residues. CDR3 coding DNA: TGTGCCAGCAGCTTAGCGGCACAGCCAGTAAATCCCCTCCACTTT. Encoded protein: CASSLAAQPVNPLHF. The full variable domain, completed using reference TRBV7-9 and TRBJ1-6, is DTGVSQNPRHKITKRGQNVTFRCDPISEHNRLYWYRQTLGQGPEFLTYFQNEAQLEKSRLLSDRFSAERPKGSFSTLEIQRTEQGDSAMYLCASSLAAQPVNPLHFGNGTRLTVT.

J is TRBJ2-3 and V is TRBV24-1; 8 bases line up with TRBD2. CDR3 length: 16 amino acids. V shed 3 bases, J shed 3 bases, and the junction held 7 bases outside the gene matches. The germline CDR1 and CDR2 sequences are KGHDR and SFDVKD. CDR3 nucleotide sequence: TGTGCCACCAGTGATCCCGTAGCGGGGAAGACAGATACGCAGTATTTT. Amino acid sequence: CATSDPVAGKTDTQYF.

The J gene is TRBJ2-2, the V gene TRBV6-5; TRBD1 might be the D (5 bases). CDR3 size: 13 residues. The germline V and J ends were trimmed by 6 bases and 1 base, with 6 bases remaining between them. Per germline, CDR1 MNHEY and CDR2 SVGAGI. This CDR3 is CASSGQNTGELFF. The CDR3 region has the DNA TGTGCCAGCAGCGGACAGAACACCGGGGAGCTGTTTTTT.

The rearrangement uses TRBV7-8 and TRBJ2-4; TRBD2 is a possible D gene (5 bases). Trimming shortened V by 3 bases and J by 0 bases, and 9 bases separated the two germline ends. The CDR3 is 15 amino acids. CDR1 and CDR2 (germline): SGHVS, FQNEAQ. CDR3 region: CASSFPGLAKNIQYF. The CDR3 DNA is TGTGCCAGCAGCTTTCCAGGACTAGCCAAAAACATTCAGTACTTC.

This chain uses TRBV6-1 with TRBJ2-2; TRBD1 might be the D (6 bases). The V end was cut by 3 bases, the J end by 7 bases, with 12 bases between. The CDR3 has 14 residues. From germline, CDR1 is MNHNS and CDR2 SASEGT. In DNA form, the CDR3 reads TGTGCCAGCAGTGAGGCAGGGGCTGTCGGGGAGCTGTTTTTT. It is translated as CASSEAGAVGELFF.

The chain joins TRBV27 to TRBJ1-3; the match to TRBD1 covers 11 bases. The CDR3 totals 18 residues. V shed 4 bases and J 4 bases; nucleotides not matched to a gene: 12. CDR1 and CDR2 (germline): MNHEY, SMNVEV (reference sequence). CDR3 DNA sequence: TGTGCCAGCAGTTCCGGGACAGGGGGTAAGATATCGGGAAACACCATATATTTT. The encoded protein is CASSSGTGGKISGNTIYF.

The chain links TRBV7-8 to TRBJ2-7; D is undetermined. The ends were cut back, 3 bases at V and 0 bases at J, with 9 bases in the middle. Germline assignment: CDR1 SGHVS and CDR2 FQNEAQ. The CDR3 length is 14 residues. The CDR3 region has the DNA TGTGCCAGCAGCTTGACACTTTCCTCCTACGAGCAGTACTTC. Protein sequence: CASSLTLSSYEQYF.

This clone appeared a single time. CDR3 nucleotides: TGTGCCAGCTCACCAACAGGGGGACAGGGTTATTCACCCCTCCACTTT. The encoded protein is CASSPTGGQGYSPLHF. V usage is TRBV18 and J usage is TRBJ1-6; 9 bases fit TRBD1. V was pared by 2 bases and J by 8 bases, with 7 bases of the junction left unmatched. This CDR3 is 16 amino acids long. The germline gives CDR1 KGHSH, CDR2 LQKENI.

V gene TRBV5-1 combines with J gene TRBJ1-1, with D tentatively TRBD1 (6 bases). V was cut by 5 bases and J by 3 bases, with 23 bases left in between. This CDR3 is 17 amino acids long. In germline, CDR1 is SGHRS, CDR2 YFSETQ. For the CDR3, the DNA is TGCGCCAGCAGTCGTCCGGGACACACCGAGGCGGACACTGAAGCTTTCTTT. This gives the protein CASSRPGHTEADTEAFF.

V gene TRBV27 combines with J gene TRBJ1-4; 12 nucleotides align to TRBD1. The V and J ends lost 5 bases and 8 bases, in that order; junction bases with no gene match: 12. CDR3 length: 17 amino acids. The germline V gene has CDR1 MNHEY and CDR2 SMNVEV (reference sequence). CDR3 in amino acids: CASSGLSGTGGIEKLFF. CDR3 DNA: TGTGCCAGCAGTGGTCTGTCCGGGACAGGGGGCATCGAAAAACTGTTTTTT.

The rearrangement joins TRBV19 to TRBJ1-4; 9 positions agree with TRBD1. Per germline, CDR1 LNHDA and CDR2 SQIVND (reference sequence). The CDR3 extends over 14 amino acids. Trimming at V came to 10 bases and at J to 3 bases, leaving 6 bases not matched to a gene. As DNA, the CDR3 is TGTGCCACCGGGGACAGGGCTGCTAATGAAAAACTGTTTTTT. Translated: CATGDRAANEKLFF.

The rearrangement uses TRBV5-6 and TRBJ1-6; weak D call: TRBD1 (5 bases). This CDR3 is 16 amino acids long. The germline V gene encodes CDR1 SGHDT and CDR2 YYEEEE. V was shortened by 0 bases and J by 10 bases, with 17 bases between the two germline ends. The CDR3 DNA sequence: TGTGCCAGCAGCTTGGTTTTGGCGGGGACGGAATCACCCCTCCACTTT. Amino acids: CASSLVLAGTESPLHF.

The rearrangement joins TRBV2 to TRBJ1-6, with D tentatively TRBD1 (6 bases). CDR3 size: 16 residues. The V and J ends lost 2 bases and 7 bases respectively, with 15 bases between them. Germline V gene data show CDR1 as SNHLY and CDR2 as FYNNEI. Here the CDR3 reads CASSEFLGGKNSPLHF. In DNA, the CDR3 is TGTGCCAGCAGTGAATTCCTAGGGGGAAAGAATTCACCCCTCCACTTT.

This chain joins TRBV6-1 and TRBJ2-7; a possible D gene is TRBD1 (5 bases). Trimming cost V 3 bases and J 4 bases, with 16 bases left between them. The CDR3 totals 15 residues. Per germline, CDR1 MNHNS and CDR2 SASEGT. Here the CDR3 DNA reads TGTGCCAGCAGTGATTCTGGCGGACACCGTTACGAGCAGTACTTC. Protein: CASSDSGGHRYEQYF.

V is TRBV27 and J is TRBJ2-1; TRBD2 aligns across 8 bases. CDR3 length: 16 amino acids. The junction had 10 bases not matched to a gene; V was cut back by 6 bases and J by 3 bases. CDR1 and CDR2 (germline): MNHEY, SMNVEV (reference sequence). Here the CDR3 reads CASRPSTSAVYNEQFF. For the CDR3, the DNA is TGTGCCAGCAGACCTTCGACTAGCGCGGTCTACAATGAGCAGTTCTTC.

The genes are TRBV2 and TRBJ1-5; D is uncertain. Germline V gene sequence: CDR1 SNHLY, CDR2 FYNNEI. The CDR3 covers 15 residues. Trimming took 3 bases from V and 0 from J, leaving 9 bases between them. The CDR3 sequence: CASSEGGPSNQPQHF. In DNA form, the CDR3 reads TGTGCCAGCAGTGAGGGTGGGCCTAGCAATCAGCCCCAGCATTTT.

The rearrangement links TRBV6-5 to TRBJ1-6, with TRBD1 identical over 9 bases. The CDR3 is 15 residues long. The germline V gene encodes CDR1 MNHEY and CDR2 SVGAGI. With V trimmed by 6 bases and J by 6 bases, 6 bases remained unmatched. In DNA form, the CDR3 reads TGTGCCAGCAGCCCCTTGGACAGGGGTAATTCACCCCTCCACTTT. Residues: CASSPLDRGNSPLHF.

In DNA, the CDR3 is TGTGCCAGCTCACCAGCGCGCGGGGGGGCCGAGGAAAATGAGCAGTTCTTC. It encodes CASSPARGGAEENEQFF. This rearrangement joins TRBV18 to TRBJ2-1; the match to TRBD2 covers 9 bases. This CDR3 is built from 17 residues. V lost 2 bases, J lost 7 bases, and 12 bases stayed unmatched. Germline assignment: CDR1 KGHSH and CDR2 LQKENI.

The genes are TRBV19 and TRBJ2-1; 7 bases are a match to TRBD2. This CDR3 is 14 amino acids long. CDR1 and CDR2 (germline): LNHDA, SQIVND (reference sequence). J was trimmed by 1 base and V by 5 bases; bases with no gene match: 2. CDR3 protein: CASSRGESYNEQFF. Written as DNA, the CDR3 is TGTGCCAGTAGTCGGGGGGAGTCCTACAATGAGCAGTTCTTC.

This chain links TRBV7-6 with TRBJ2-2, with 7 bases lining up with TRBD1. Trimming took 2 bases from V and 1 from J; bases not matched to a gene: 7. The CDR3 runs to 17 residues. Germline CDR1 is SGHVS and CDR2 is FNYEAQ. Here the CDR3 reads CASSLRPGTVNTGELFF. The DNA for the CDR3 is TGTGCCAGCAGCTTACGACCAGGGACAGTGAACACCGGGGAGCTGTTTTTT.

The chain joins TRBV6-5 to TRBJ1-1; 12 nucleotides match TRBD1. Trimming took 5 bases from V and 11 from J; bases not matched to a gene: 3. CDR1 and CDR2 (germline): MNHEY, SVGAGI. This CDR3 comprises 12 residues. This chain's CDR3 is CASSRDRGRAFF. Here the CDR3 DNA reads TGTGCCAGCAGTCGGGACAGGGGGCGGGCTTTCTTT.

The genes are TRBV19 and TRBJ1-1, with a tentative D call TRBD1 (5 bases). This CDR3 is built from 14 residues. The ends were cut back, 1 base at V and 3 bases at J, with 9 bases in the middle. Germline lookup yields CDR1 LNHDA and CDR2 SQIVND (reference sequence). The CDR3 sequence is CASSIAGGDTEAFF. In DNA form, the CDR3 reads TGTGCCAGTAGTATAGCGGGGGGGGACACTGAAGCTTTCTTT.

The chain joins TRBV18 to TRBJ1-1, with D possibly being TRBD1 (5 bases). Per germline, CDR1 KGHSH and CDR2 LQKENI. Trimming cost V 2 bases and J 4 bases, with 14 bases left between them. The CDR3 totals 15 residues. The CDR3 DNA is TGTGCCAGCTCACCAGGATGGGGCGAGAGCACTGAAGCTTTCTTT. It translates to CASSPGWGESTEAFF.

CDR3 DNA sequence: TGTGCCAGCTCACCCTTAGGGACTAGCTACGAGCAGTACGTC. Translation gives CASSPLGTSYEQYV. J is TRBJ2-7 and V is TRBV18, with 8 bases aligning to TRBD2. In germline, CDR1 is KGHSH, CDR2 LQKENI. The CDR3 covers 14 residues. With V trimmed by 3 bases and J by 3 bases, 4 bases remained unmatched.

This chain connects TRBV20-1 to TRBJ2-4; D gene ambiguous. V was shortened by 7 bases and J by 4 bases, with 8 bases between the two germline ends. Germline-derived CDR1 and CDR2 are DFQATT and SNEGSKA (reference sequence). This CDR3 is built from 11 residues. DNA for the CDR3: TGCAGTGTTCCGGTTAAAAACATTCAGTACTTC. Translation gives CSVPVKNIQYF.

The CDR3 DNA sequence: TGCAGCGTTGTCCCGGGGGGGTTGAACACTGAAGCTTTCTTT. This gives the protein CSVVPGGLNTEAFF. This rearrangement joins TRBV29-1 to TRBJ1-1, with a tentative D call TRBD1 (5 bases). Germline loops: CDR1 SQVTM, CDR2 ANQGSEA. The V gene lost 4 bases and the J gene lost 0 bases, with 12 bases spanning the gap. This CDR3 has 14 residues.